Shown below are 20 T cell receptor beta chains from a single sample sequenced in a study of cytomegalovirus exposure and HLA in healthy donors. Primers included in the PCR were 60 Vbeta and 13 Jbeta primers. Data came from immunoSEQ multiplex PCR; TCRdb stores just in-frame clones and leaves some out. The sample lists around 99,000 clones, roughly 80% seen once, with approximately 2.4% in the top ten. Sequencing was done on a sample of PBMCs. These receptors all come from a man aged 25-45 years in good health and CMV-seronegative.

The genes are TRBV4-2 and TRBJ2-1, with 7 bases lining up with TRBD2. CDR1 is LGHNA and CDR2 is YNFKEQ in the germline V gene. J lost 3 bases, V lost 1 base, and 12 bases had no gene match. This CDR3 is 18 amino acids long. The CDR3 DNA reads TGTGCCAGCAGCCAAGCCCCGTCCGGCGGGGGTTTCTACAATGAGCAGTTCTTC. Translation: CASSQAPSGGGFYNEQFF.

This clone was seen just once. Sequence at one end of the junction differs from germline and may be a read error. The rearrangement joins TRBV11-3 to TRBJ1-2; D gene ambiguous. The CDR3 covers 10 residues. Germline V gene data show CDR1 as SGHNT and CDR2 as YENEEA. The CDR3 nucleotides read TGTGCCAGCAGCTTATGCAGGTCCTCCTTC. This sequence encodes CASSLCRSSF.

The CDR3 sequence is CASSPQQASGYTF. The CDR3 nucleotides are TGTGCCAGCAGCCCTCAACAGGCCTCCGGCTACACCTTC. This chain uses TRBV9 with TRBJ1-2, with D possibly TRBD1 on 5 matching bases. The CDR3 runs 13 residues. Germline V gene data show CDR1 as SGDLS and CDR2 as YYNGEE. Trimming cost V 4 bases and J 8 bases, with 15 bases left between them.

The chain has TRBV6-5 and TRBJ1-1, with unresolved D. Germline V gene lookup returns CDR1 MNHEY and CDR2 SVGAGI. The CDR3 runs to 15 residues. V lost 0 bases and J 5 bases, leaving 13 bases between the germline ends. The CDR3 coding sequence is TGTGCCAGCAGTTACTCGTCGGATCGGGGTACTGAAGCTTTCTTT. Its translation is CASSYSSDRGTEAFF.

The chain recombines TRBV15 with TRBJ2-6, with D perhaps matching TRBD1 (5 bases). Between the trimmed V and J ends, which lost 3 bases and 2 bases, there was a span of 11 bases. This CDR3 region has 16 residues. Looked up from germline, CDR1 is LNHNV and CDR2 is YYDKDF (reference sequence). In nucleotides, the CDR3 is TGTGCCACCAGCAGGGACACCGGCGCTGGGGCCAACGTCCTGACTTTC. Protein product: CATSRDTGAGANVLTF.

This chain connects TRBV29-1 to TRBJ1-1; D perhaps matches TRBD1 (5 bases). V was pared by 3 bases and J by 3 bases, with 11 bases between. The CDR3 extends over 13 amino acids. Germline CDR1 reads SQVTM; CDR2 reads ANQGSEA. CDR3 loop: CSVEGQAHTEAFF. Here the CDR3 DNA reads TGCAGCGTTGAGGGGCAGGCGCACACTGAAGCTTTCTTT. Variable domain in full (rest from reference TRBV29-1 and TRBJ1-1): SAVISQKPSRDICQRGTSLTIQCQVDSQVTMMFWYRQQPGQSLTLIATANQGSEATYESGFVIDKFPISRPNLTFSTLTVSNMSPEDSSIYLCSVEGQAHTEAFFGQGTRLTVV.

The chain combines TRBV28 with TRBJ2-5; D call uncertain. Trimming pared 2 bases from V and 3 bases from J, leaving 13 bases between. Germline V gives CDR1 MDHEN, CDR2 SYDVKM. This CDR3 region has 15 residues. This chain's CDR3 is CASSLETELKETQYF. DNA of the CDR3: TGTGCCAGCAGTTTAGAGACGGAGTTGAAAGAGACCCAGTACTTC. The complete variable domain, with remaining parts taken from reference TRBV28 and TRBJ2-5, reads DVKVTQSSRYLVKRTGEKVFLECVQDMDHENMFWYRQDPGLGLRLIYFSYDVKMKEKGDIPEGYSVSREKKERFSLILESASTNQTSMYLCASSLETELKETQYFGPGTRLLVL.

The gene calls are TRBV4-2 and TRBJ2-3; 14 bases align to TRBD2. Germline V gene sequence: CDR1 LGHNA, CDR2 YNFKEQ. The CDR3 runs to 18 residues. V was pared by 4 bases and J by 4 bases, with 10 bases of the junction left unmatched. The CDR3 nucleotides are TGTGCCAGCAGCCGGGGACTAGCGGGGGTCCCGAGTGCAGATACGCAGTATTTT. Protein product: CASSRGLAGVPSADTQYF.

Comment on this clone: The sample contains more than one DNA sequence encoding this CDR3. The DNA for the CDR3 is TGCGCCAGCAGCTTCGGTGACTATGGCTACACCTTC. Translated: CASSFGDYGYTF. The rearrangement links TRBV5-1 to TRBJ1-2, with D unresolved. Trimming stripped 2 bases from V and 3 bases from J, with 5 bases between. This CDR3 comprises 12 residues. Germline CDR1 and CDR2: SGHRS and YFSETQ.

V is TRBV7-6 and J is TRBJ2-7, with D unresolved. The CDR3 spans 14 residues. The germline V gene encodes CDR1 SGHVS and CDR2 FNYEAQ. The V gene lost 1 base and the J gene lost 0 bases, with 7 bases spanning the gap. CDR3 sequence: CASSLDGSSYEQYF. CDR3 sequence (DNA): TGTGCCAGCAGCTTAGATGGCAGCTCCTACGAGCAGTACTTC.

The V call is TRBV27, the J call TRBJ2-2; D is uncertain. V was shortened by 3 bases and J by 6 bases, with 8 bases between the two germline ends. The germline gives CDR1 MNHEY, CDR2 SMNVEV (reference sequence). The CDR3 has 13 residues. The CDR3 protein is CASSFIISGELFF. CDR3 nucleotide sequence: TGTGCCAGCAGTTTTATTATCTCCGGGGAGCTGTTTTTT.

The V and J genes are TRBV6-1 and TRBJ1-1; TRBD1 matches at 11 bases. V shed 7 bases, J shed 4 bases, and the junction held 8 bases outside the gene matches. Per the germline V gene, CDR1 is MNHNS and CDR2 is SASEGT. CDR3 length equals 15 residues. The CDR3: CASILAGTGGTEAFF. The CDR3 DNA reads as TGTGCCAGCATCCTGGCCGGGACAGGGGGCACTGAAGCTTTCTTT.

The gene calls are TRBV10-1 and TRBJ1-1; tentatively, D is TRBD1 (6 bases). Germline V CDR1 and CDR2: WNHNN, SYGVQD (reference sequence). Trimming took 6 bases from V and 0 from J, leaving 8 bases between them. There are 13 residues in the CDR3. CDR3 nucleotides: TGCGCCAGCAGACAGGGACTGAACACTGAAGCTTTCTTT. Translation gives CASRQGLNTEAFF.

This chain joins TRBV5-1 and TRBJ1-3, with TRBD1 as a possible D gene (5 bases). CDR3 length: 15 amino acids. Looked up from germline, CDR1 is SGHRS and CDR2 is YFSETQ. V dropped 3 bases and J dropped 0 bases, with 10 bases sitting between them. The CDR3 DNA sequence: TGCGCCAGCAGCTCCCCGGACACCTCTGGAAACACCATATATTTT. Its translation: CASSSPDTSGNTIYF. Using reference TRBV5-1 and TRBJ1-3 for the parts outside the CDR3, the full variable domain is KAGVTQTPRYLIKTRGQQVTLSCSPISGHRSVSWYQQTPGQGLQFLFEYFSETQRNKGNFPGRFSGRQFSNSRSEMNVSTLELGDSALYLCASSSPDTSGNTIYFGEGSWLTVV.

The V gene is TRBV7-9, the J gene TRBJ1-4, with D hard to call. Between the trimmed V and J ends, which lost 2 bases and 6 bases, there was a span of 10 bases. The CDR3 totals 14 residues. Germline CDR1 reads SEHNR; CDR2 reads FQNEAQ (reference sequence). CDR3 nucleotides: TGTGCCAGCAGCTTACGGGAGTCGGATGAAAAACTGTTTTTT. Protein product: CASSLRESDEKLFF.

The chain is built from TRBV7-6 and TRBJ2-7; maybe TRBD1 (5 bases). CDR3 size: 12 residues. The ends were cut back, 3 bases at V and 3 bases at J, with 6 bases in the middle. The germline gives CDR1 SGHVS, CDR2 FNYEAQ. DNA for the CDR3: TGTGCCAGCAGCTTGCAGGGCTACGAGCAGTACTTC. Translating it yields CASSLQGYEQYF.

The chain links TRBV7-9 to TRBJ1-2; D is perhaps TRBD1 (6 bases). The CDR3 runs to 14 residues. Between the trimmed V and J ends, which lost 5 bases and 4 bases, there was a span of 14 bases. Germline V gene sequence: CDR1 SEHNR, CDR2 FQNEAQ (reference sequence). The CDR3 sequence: CASSSDGQRYGYTF. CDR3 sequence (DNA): TGTGCCAGCAGCAGTGACGGACAGCGCTATGGCTACACCTTC.

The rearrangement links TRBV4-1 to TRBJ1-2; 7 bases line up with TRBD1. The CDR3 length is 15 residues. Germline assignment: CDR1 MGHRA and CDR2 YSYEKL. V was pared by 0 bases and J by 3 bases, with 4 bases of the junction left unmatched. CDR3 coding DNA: TGCGCCAGCAGCCAAGATCCCCAGGGGGACTATGGCTACACCTTC. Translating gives CASSQDPQGDYGYTF.

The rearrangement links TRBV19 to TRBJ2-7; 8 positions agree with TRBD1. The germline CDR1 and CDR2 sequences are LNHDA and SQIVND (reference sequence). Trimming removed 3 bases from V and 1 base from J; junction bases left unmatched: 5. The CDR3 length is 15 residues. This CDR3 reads CASSIFQGASYEQYF. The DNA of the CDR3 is TGTGCCAGTAGTATCTTCCAGGGGGCTTCCTACGAGCAGTACTTC. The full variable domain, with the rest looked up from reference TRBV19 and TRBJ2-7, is DGGITQSPKYLFRKEGQNVTLSCEQNLNHDAMYWYRQDPGQGLRLIYYSQIVNDFQKGDIAEGYSVSREKKESFPLTVTSAQKNPTAFYLCASSIFQGASYEQYFGPGTRLTVT.

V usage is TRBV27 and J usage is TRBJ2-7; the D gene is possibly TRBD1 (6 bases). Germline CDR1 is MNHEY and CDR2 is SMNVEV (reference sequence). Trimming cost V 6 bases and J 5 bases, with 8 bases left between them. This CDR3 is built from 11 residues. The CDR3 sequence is CASSTGNEQYF. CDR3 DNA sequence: TGTGCCAGCAGCACAGGGAACGAGCAGTACTTC.